Detailed here is one T cell receptor (beta chain). The source of the sample is a study of Ad26.COV2.S vaccination and SARS-CoV-2 variants. Study background: Trial arm assignment for the donor was COV1001 Ad26.COV2.S. Intramuscularly, Ad26.COV2.S was given either once or twice, 56 days apart.

Sample treatment: roughly 19 received Ad26.COV2.S at low or high dose, single or two shots; 5 received placebo; per-sample allocation not given. Samples came from day 63 after the first vaccine or placebo injection. V gave up 9 bases and J gave up 4 bases; unmatched junction bases: 9. The germline V gene has CDR1 LNHDA and CDR2 SQIVND (reference sequence). This CDR3 comprises 14 residues. Profiling relied on immunoSEQ multiplex PCR, and the TCRdb table lists in-frame clones only, not all of them. The table records some 350,000 clones, roughly 90% of them present only once. The origin of this receptor is a person aged 18 to 65 who received the Ad26.COV2.S COVID-19 vaccine or a placebo. The specimen was peripheral blood, collected in a trial of Ad26.COV2.S vaccine versus placebo. The chain carries TRBV19 and TRBJ1-1; TRBD1 matches 9 bases. CDR3 sequence: CASEDRGRGTEAFF. The DNA for the CDR3 is TGTGCCAGCGAAGACAGGGGGAGAGGCACTGAAGCTTTCTTT.